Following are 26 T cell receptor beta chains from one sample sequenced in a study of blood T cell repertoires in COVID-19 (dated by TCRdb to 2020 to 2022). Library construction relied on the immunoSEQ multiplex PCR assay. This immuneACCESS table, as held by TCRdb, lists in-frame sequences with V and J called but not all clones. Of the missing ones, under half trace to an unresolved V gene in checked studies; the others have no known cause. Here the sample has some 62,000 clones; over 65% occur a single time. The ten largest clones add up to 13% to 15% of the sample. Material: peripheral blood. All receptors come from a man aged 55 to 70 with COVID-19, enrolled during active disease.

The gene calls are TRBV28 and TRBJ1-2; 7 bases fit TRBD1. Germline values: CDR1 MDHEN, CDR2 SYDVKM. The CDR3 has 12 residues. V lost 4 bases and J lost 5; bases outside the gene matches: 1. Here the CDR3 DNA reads TGTGCCAGCAGTTGGGGACAGTATGGCTACACCTTC. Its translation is CASSWGQYGYTF.

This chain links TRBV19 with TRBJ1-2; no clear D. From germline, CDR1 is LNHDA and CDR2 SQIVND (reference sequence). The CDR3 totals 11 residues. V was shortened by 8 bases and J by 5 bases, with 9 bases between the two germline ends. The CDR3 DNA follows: TGTGCCAGTCGAGGCACTTATGGCTACACCTTC. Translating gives CASRGTYGYTF.

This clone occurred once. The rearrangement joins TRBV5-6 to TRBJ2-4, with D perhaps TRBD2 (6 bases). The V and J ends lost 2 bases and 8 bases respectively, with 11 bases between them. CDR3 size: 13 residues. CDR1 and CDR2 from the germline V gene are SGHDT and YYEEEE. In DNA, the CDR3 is TGTGCCAGCAGCTTTGACGGGGAGGACATTCAGTACTTC. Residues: CASSFDGEDIQYF.

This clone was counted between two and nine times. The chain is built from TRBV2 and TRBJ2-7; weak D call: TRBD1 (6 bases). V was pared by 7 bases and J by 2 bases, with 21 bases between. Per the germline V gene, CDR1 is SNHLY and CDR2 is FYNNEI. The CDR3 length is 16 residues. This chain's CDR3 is CASKRTALLLTYEQYF. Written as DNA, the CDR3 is TGTGCCAGCAAGAGGACAGCTTTACTCTTGACCTACGAGCAGTACTTC.

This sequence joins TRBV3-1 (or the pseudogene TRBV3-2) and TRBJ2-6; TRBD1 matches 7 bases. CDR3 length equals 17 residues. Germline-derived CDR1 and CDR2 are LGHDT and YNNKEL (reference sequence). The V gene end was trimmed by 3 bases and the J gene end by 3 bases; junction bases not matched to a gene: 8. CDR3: CASSHYRGSGGANVLTF. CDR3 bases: TGTGCCAGCAGCCATTACAGGGGAAGCGGTGGGGCCAACGTCCTGACTTTC.

The CDR3 region is CAWAGTVGAETQYF. The CDR3 DNA follows: TGTGCCTGGGCCGGGACGGTGGGGGCAGAGACCCAGTACTTC. This sequence joins TRBV30 and TRBJ2-5; a possible D gene is TRBD1 (6 bases). This CDR3 region has 14 residues. Germline CDR1 is GTSNPN and CDR2 is SVGIG (reference sequence). Trimming removed 5 bases at V and 4 bases at J, with 17 bases between.

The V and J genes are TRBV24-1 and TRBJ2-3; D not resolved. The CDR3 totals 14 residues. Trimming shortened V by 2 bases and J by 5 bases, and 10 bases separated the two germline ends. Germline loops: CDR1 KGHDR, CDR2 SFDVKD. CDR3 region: CATSDSASVDTQYF. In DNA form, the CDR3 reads TGTGCCACCAGTGATTCTGCGAGCGTAGATACGCAGTATTTT.

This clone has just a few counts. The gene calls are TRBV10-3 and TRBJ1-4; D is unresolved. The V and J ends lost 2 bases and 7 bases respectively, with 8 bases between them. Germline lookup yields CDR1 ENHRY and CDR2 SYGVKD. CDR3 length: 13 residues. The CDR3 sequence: CAISEPRGEKLFF. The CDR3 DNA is TGTGCCATCAGTGAGCCCCGAGGTGAAAAACTGTTTTTT.

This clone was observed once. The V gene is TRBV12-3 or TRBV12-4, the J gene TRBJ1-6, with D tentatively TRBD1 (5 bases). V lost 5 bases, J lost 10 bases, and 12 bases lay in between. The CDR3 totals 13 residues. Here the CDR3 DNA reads TGTGCCAGCAGTCCTCCGGGGGAATCACCCCTCCACTTT. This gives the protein CASSPPGESPLHF.

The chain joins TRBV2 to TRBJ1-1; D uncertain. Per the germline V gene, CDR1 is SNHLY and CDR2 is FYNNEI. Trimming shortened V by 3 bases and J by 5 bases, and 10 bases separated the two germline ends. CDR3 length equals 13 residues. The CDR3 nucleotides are TGTGCCAGCAGTGAGGAGGGTATGACTGAAGCTTTCTTT. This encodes CASSEEGMTEAFF.

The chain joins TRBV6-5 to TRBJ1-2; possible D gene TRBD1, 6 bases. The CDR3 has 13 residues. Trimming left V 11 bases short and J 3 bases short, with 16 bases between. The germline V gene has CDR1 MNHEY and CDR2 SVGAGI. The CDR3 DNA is TGTGCCGCCCGGACAGATTCTTACTATGGCTACACCTTC. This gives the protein CAARTDSYYGYTF.

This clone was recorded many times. CDR3 protein: CASSLDFMGHYGYTF. CDR3 in DNA: TGTGCCAGCAGCTTGGATTTTATGGGACATTATGGCTACACCTTC. The chain has TRBV5-4 and TRBJ1-2, with a tentative D call TRBD1 (6 bases). V was pared by 0 bases and J by 5 bases, with 14 bases between. This CDR3 has 15 amino acids. Germline V gives CDR1 SGHNT, CDR2 YYREEE (reference sequence).

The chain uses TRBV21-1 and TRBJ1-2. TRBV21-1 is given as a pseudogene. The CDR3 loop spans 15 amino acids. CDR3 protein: CASSVIAGRRYGYTF. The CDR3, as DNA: TGTGCCAGCAGCGTAATTGCCGGACGGAGGTACGGCTACACCTTC.

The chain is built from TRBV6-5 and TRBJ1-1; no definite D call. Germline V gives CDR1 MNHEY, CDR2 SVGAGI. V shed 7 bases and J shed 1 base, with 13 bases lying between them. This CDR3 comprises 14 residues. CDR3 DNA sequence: TGTGCCAGCACCACATTGCAAAGGAACACTGAAGCTTTCTTT. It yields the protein CASTTLQRNTEAFF.

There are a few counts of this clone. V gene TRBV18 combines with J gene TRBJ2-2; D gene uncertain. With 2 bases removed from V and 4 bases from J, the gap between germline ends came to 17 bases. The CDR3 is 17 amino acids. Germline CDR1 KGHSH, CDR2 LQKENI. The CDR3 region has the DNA TGTGCCAGCTCACCAATCCTCCCACAGATGAGCACCGGGGAGCTGTTTTTT. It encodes CASSPILPQMSTGELFF.

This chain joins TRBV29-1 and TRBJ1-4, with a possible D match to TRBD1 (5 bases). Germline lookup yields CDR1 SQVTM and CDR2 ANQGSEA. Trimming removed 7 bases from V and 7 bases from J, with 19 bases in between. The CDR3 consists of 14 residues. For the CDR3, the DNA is TGCAGCGGCTCAGGTGGGGCAGGTCCTGAAAAACTGTTTTTT. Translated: CSGSGGAGPEKLFF.

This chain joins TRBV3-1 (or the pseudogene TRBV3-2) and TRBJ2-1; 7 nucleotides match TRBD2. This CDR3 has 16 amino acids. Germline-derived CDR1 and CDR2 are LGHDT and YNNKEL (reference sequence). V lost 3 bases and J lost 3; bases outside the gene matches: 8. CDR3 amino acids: CASSHDVGGGYNEQFF. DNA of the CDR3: TGTGCCAGCAGCCATGACGTGGGCGGGGGCTACAATGAGCAGTTCTTC.

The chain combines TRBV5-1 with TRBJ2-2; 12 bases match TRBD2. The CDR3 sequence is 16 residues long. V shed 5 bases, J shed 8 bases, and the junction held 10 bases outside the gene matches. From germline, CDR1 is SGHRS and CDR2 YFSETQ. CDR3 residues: CASRPTSGGFPGELFF. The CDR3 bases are TGCGCCAGCAGACCTACTAGCGGGGGGTTCCCGGGGGAGCTGTTTTTT. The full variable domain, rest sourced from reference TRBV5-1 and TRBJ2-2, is KAGVTQTPRYLIKTRGQQVTLSCSPISGHRSVSWYQQTPGQGLQFLFEYFSETQRNKGNFPGRFSGRQFSNSRSEMNVSTLELGDSALYLCASRPTSGGFPGELFFGEGSRLTVL.

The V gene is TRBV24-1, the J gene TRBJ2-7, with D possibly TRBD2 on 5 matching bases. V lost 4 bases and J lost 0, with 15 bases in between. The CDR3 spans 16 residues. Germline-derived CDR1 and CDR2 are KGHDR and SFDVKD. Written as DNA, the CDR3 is TGTGCCACCAGTGACCCCCGGACGGGGAGCTCCTACGAGCAGTACTTC. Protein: CATSDPRTGSSYEQYF.

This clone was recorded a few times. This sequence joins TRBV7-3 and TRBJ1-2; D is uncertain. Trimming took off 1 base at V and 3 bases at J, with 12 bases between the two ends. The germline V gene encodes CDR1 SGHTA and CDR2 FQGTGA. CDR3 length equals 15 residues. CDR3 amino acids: CASSLNGGGHYGYTF. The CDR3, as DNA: TGTGCCAGCAGCTTAAATGGCGGAGGGCACTATGGCTACACCTTC.

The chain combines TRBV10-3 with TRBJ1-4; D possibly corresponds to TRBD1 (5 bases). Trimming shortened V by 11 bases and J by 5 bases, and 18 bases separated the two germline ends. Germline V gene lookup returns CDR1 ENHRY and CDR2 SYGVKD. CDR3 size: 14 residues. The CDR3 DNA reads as TGTGCCTTTGGGGGGGATGCCGGGAATGAAAAACTGTTTTTT. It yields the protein CAFGGDAGNEKLFF.

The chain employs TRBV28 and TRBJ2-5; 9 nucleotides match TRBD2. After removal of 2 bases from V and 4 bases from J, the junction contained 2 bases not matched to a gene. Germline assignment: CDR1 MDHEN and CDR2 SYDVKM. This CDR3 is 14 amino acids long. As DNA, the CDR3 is TGTGCCAGCAGTTTAGTAGCGGGGGTAGAGACCCAGTACTTC. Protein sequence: CASSLVAGVETQYF.

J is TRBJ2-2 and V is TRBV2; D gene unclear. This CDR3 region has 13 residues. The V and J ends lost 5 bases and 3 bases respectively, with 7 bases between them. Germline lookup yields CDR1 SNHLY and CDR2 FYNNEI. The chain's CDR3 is CASSLQHTGELFF. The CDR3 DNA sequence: TGTGCCAGCAGTTTACAGCACACCGGGGAGCTGTTTTTT.

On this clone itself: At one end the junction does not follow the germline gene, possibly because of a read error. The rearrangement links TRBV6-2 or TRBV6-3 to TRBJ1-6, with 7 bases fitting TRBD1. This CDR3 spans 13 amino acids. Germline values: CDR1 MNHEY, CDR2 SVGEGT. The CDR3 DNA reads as TGTGCCAGCAGTTACTACTCTCGACAGGGCCTTTCTTTT. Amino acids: CASSYYSRQGLSF.

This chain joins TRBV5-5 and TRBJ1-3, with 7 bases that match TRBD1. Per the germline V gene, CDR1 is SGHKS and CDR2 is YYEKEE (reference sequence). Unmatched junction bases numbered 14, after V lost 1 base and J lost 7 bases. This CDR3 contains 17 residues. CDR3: CASSLNKTGKVGNTIYF. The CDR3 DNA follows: TGTGCCAGCAGCTTGAACAAGACAGGGAAAGTAGGGAACACCATATATTTT. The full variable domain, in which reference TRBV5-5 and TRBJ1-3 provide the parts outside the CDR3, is DAGVTQSPTHLIKTRGQQVTLRCSPISGHKSVSWYQQVLGQGPQFIFQYYEKEERGRGNFPDRFSARQFPNYSSELNVNALLLGDSALYLCASSLNKTGKVGNTIYFGEGSWLTVV.

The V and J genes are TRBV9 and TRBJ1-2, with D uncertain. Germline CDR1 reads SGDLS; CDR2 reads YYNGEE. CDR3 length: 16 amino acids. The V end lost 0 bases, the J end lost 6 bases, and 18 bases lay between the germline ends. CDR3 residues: CASSVEAVWVSDGYTF. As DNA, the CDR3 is TGTGCCAGCAGCGTAGAGGCGGTCTGGGTGTCGGATGGCTACACCTTC.